This entry lists 28 T cell receptor beta chains sequenced from one sample in a study of blood T cell repertoires in COVID-19. Profiling relied on immunoSEQ multiplex PCR, and the TCRdb table lists in-frame clones only, not all of them. Here the sample spans 150,000 to 200,000 clones, 75% to 90% being singletons. The sequenced material came from PBMCs or T cells enriched from blood (not recorded which). These receptors were obtained from a woman between 18 and 29 years old who had recovered from COVID-19.

The chain recombines TRBV5-1 with TRBJ2-7, with TRBD1 matching 7 bases. Trimming removed 4 bases from V and 1 base from J; junction bases left unmatched: 11. The CDR3 runs 16 residues. CDR1 is SGHRS and CDR2 is YFSETQ in the germline V gene. This CDR3 is CASSLIGGQTSYEQYF. CDR3 DNA sequence: TGCGCCAGCAGCCTGATAGGGGGACAGACATCCTACGAGCAGTACTTC.

V is TRBV11-2 and J is TRBJ1-3, with D hard to call. Deletions cut 5 bases from V and 7 bases from J, with 18 bases between. There are 15 residues in the CDR3. Germline V gene sequence: CDR1 SGHAT, CDR2 FQNNGV. CDR3 region: CASSDRLVPLNTIYF. In nucleotides, the CDR3 is TGTGCCAGCAGCGACCGACTCGTCCCTCTCAACACCATATATTTT.

V and J are TRBV2 and TRBJ1-4; TRBD1 aligns across 7 bases. CDR1 and CDR2 from the germline V gene are SNHLY and FYNNEI. The CDR3 length is 14 residues. Unmatched junction bases numbered 4, after V lost 4 bases and J lost 5 bases. DNA for the CDR3: TGTGCCAGCAGTGTTGACAGGGCCAATGAAAAACTGTTTTTT. Translation gives CASSVDRANEKLFF.

The chain recombines TRBV5-1 with TRBJ2-5; D may be TRBD1 (5 bases). V lost 7 bases and J 0 bases, leaving 10 bases between the germline ends. Germline V gives CDR1 SGHRS, CDR2 YFSETQ. This CDR3 spans 13 amino acids. The CDR3 sequence is CASQDSNQETQYF. In DNA form, the CDR3 reads TGCGCCAGCCAAGACAGCAACCAAGAGACCCAGTACTTC.

CDR3: CASSSPSDTQYF. As DNA, the CDR3 is TGTGCCAGCAGTTCCCCCTCAGATACGCAGTATTTT. This chain joins TRBV27 and TRBJ2-3, with unresolved D. V gave up 4 bases and J gave up 4 bases, with 6 bases separating them. The CDR3 sequence is 12 residues long. Germline values: CDR1 MNHEY, CDR2 SMNVEV (reference sequence).

The chain has TRBV6-4 and TRBJ1-4; D unresolved. The CDR3 covers 13 residues. V was shortened by 3 bases and J by 7 bases, with 9 bases between the two germline ends. The germline gives CDR1 MRHNA, CDR2 SNTAGT. The CDR3, as DNA: TGTGCCAGCAGTGAAGAAGAGGGTGAAAAACTGTTTTTT. It encodes CASSEEEGEKLFF.

The V call is TRBV5-6, the J call TRBJ2-1; possible D gene TRBD1, 5 bases. Germline V lookup: CDR1 SGHDT, CDR2 YYEEEE. The CDR3 extends over 14 amino acids. The V end was cut by 5 bases, the J end by 1 base, with 10 bases between. In DNA form, the CDR3 reads TGTGCCAGCAGTGCGCAGGGATCCTACAATGAGCAGTTCTTC. This encodes CASSAQGSYNEQFF.

DNA of the CDR3: TGTGCCAGTAGTATTCATTGGGAGTCAGATACGCAGTATTTT. It codes for CASSIHWESDTQYF. This rearrangement joins TRBV19 to TRBJ2-3; D is perhaps TRBD2 (5 bases). In germline, CDR1 is LNHDA, CDR2 SQIVND (reference sequence). Trimming stripped 3 bases from V and 4 bases from J, with 11 bases between. The CDR3 is 14 amino acids.

J is TRBJ1-2 and V is TRBV4-2; D is ambiguous. The germline V gene encodes CDR1 LGHNA and CDR2 YNFKEQ. There are 16 residues in the CDR3. The V gene lost 0 bases and the J gene lost 0 bases, with 11 bases spanning the gap. CDR3 protein: CASSQEGRAANYGYTF. CDR3 sequence (DNA): TGTGCCAGCAGCCAAGAGGGGAGGGCTGCTAACTATGGCTACACCTTC.

This clone was seen just once. The chain is built from TRBV28 and TRBJ2-3; D is unclear. CDR3 length equals 13 residues. The germline V and J ends were trimmed by 8 bases and 3 bases, with 12 bases remaining between them. Germline V gene sequence: CDR1 MDHEN, CDR2 SYDVKM. The CDR3 sequence is CASRRAGTDTQYF. CDR3 DNA sequence: TGTGCCAGCCGAAGAGCAGGAACAGATACGCAGTATTTT.

The chain recombines TRBV10-1 with TRBJ2-4; 7 bases are a match to TRBD2. Trimming removed 7 bases from V and 8 bases from J; junction bases left unmatched: 11. Germline loops: CDR1 WNHNN, CDR2 SYGVQD (reference sequence). This CDR3 is 14 amino acids long. CDR3 sequence: CASTGRRERDIQYF. As DNA, the CDR3 is TGCGCCAGCACCGGTCGGCGGGAGAGGGACATTCAGTACTTC.

This clone was counted a single time. The rearrangement uses TRBV6-2 or TRBV6-3 and TRBJ2-3; D gene uncertain. V lost 6 bases and J lost 4, with 14 bases in between. The germline V gene encodes CDR1 MNHEY and CDR2 SVGEGT. CDR3 length: 14 amino acids. In nucleotides, the CDR3 is TGTGCCAGCAGCCCAACCCTGGCCGCAGATACGCAGTATTTT. It yields the protein CASSPTLAADTQYF.

This CDR3 reads CASGMGGFNSPLHF. As DNA, the CDR3 is TGTGCCAGCGGCATGGGGGGTTTTAATTCACCCCTCCACTTT. This chain uses TRBV3-1 (or the pseudogene TRBV3-2) with TRBJ1-6; maybe TRBD1 (5 bases). V gave up 8 bases and J gave up 6 bases, with 14 bases separating them. The CDR3 is made up of 14 amino acids. The germline V gene encodes CDR1 LGHDT and CDR2 YNNKEL (reference sequence).

V is TRBV27 and J is TRBJ2-7; 8 bases align to TRBD1. Unmatched junction bases numbered 12, after V lost 4 bases and J lost 7 bases. This CDR3 comprises 15 residues. CDR1 MNHEY and CDR2 SMNVEV come from the germline V gene (reference sequence). CDR3 DNA: TGTGCCAGCAGTTCCAACGGACAGGGAAGACGGGAGCAGTACTTC. Translated, it gives CASSSNGQGRREQYF.

The chain couples TRBV29-1 to TRBJ1-2; D remains ambiguous. V dropped 4 bases and J dropped 12 bases, with 21 bases sitting between them. The CDR3 extends over 13 amino acids. Germline V gives CDR1 SQVTM, CDR2 ANQGSEA. CDR3 region: CSVGPGETIQHTF. The CDR3 nucleotides are TGCAGCGTTGGGCCTGGGGAGACGATCCAACACACCTTC.

This chain joins TRBV6-2 or TRBV6-3 and TRBJ2-4; D gene unclear. CDR1 and CDR2 from the germline V gene are MNHEY and SVGEGT. CDR3 length: 13 residues. Trimming took off 6 bases at V and 0 bases at J, with 6 bases between the two ends. CDR3 in DNA: TGTGCCAGCAGCCCCTTAGCCAAAAACATTCAGTACTTC. Encoded protein: CASSPLAKNIQYF.

This chain connects TRBV9 to TRBJ2-1; 9 bases are a match to TRBD1. This CDR3 is 15 amino acids long. The V gene end was trimmed by 3 bases and the J gene end by 9 bases; junction bases not matched to a gene: 10. In germline, CDR1 is SGDLS, CDR2 YYNGEE. The CDR3, as DNA: TGTGCCAGCAGCGAACAGGGGGCAAATTCGGGTGAGCAGTTCTTC. It is translated as CASSEQGANSGEQFF.

The gene calls are TRBV29-1 and TRBJ1-1; D possibly corresponds to TRBD1 (5 bases). The CDR3 length is 18 residues. Deletions cut 1 base from V and 4 bases from J, with 25 bases between. Germline V CDR1 and CDR2: SQVTM, ANQGSEA. CDR3 loop: CSVEGWGGQTRRTTEAFF. The DNA for the CDR3 is TGCAGCGTTGAAGGTTGGGGCGGACAAACACGTAGGACCACTGAAGCTTTCTTT. Supplemented by reference TRBV29-1 and TRBJ1-1, the full variable domain reads SAVISQKPSRDICQRGTSLTIQCQVDSQVTMMFWYRQQPGQSLTLIATANQGSEATYESGFVIDKFPISRPNLTFSTLTVSNMSPEDSSIYLCSVEGWGGQTRRTTEAFFGQGTRLTVV.

This chain uses TRBV3-1 (or the pseudogene TRBV3-2) with TRBJ1-5, with D uncertain. The germline V gene has CDR1 LGHDT and CDR2 YNNKEL (reference sequence). CDR3 length: 13 residues. Deletions cut 5 bases from V and 12 bases from J, with 17 bases between. This chain's CDR3 is CASSGGRSQRQHF. The DNA of the CDR3 is TGTGCCAGCAGCGGCGGGAGGTCCCAACGCCAGCATTTT.

V usage is TRBV4-1 and J usage is TRBJ1-4; TRBD1 might be the D (5 bases). Germline V CDR1 and CDR2: MGHRA, YSYEKL. This CDR3 is built from 15 residues. V was pared by 1 base and J by 3 bases, with 9 bases between. The CDR3 coding sequence is TGCGCCAGCAGCCAAGGGAGACAGTCTAATGAAAAACTGTTTTTT. The encoded protein is CASSQGRQSNEKLFF.

This chain links TRBV7-8 with TRBJ1-6; D is possibly TRBD1 (6 bases). V shed 3 bases and J shed 9 bases, with 12 bases lying between them. Germline CDR1 and CDR2: SGHVS and FQNEAQ. The CDR3 covers 14 residues. DNA for the CDR3: TGTGCCAGCAGCTTTACAGGGTTCGGTTCACCCCTCCACTTT. It yields the protein CASSFTGFGSPLHF.

The chain uses TRBV14 and TRBJ1-2, with D unresolved. This CDR3 comprises 15 residues. CDR1 SGHDN and CDR2 FVKESK come from the germline V gene. Trimming cost V 1 base and J 4 bases, with 13 bases left between them. CDR3 sequence: CASSQVAELSYGYTF. CDR3 in DNA: TGTGCCAGCAGCCAAGTGGCAGAATTAAGCTATGGCTACACCTTC.

V and J are TRBV18 and TRBJ2-3; D gene unclear. The germline V gene encodes CDR1 KGHSH and CDR2 LQKENI. V shed 0 bases and J shed 0 bases, with 10 bases lying between them. The CDR3 contains 16 residues. Here the CDR3 DNA reads TGTGCCAGCTCACCACCGGGCTTTACTAGCACAGATACGCAGTATTTT. Its protein is CASSPPGFTSTDTQYF. The full variable domain, with the rest looked up from reference TRBV18 and TRBJ2-3, is NAGVMQNPRHLVRRRGQEARLRCSPMKGHSHVYWYRQLPEEGLKFMVYLQKENIIDESGMPKERFSAEFPKEGPSILRIQQVVRGDSAAYFCASSPPGFTSTDTQYFGPGTRLTVL.

This clone was counted a few times. The chain links TRBV30 to TRBJ2-1; D unclear. The length of the CDR3 is 14 residues. Trimming took off 2 bases at V and 4 bases at J, with 12 bases between the two ends. CDR1 and CDR2 (germline): GTSNPN, SVGIG (reference sequence). This CDR3 is CAWSSSLDYNEQFF. CDR3 nucleotides: TGTGCCTGGAGTTCGAGCCTCGATTACAATGAGCAGTTCTTC.

The V call is TRBV27, the J call TRBJ1-2; 12 nucleotides line up with TRBD1. J gave up 7 bases and V 5 bases, and 5 bases lay outside the gene matches. CDR1 MNHEY and CDR2 SMNVEV come from the germline V gene (reference sequence). The CDR3 runs to 14 residues. The DNA of the CDR3 is TGTGCCAGCAGTCACCGGGACAGGGGGCTTGGCTACACCTTC. Its protein is CASSHRDRGLGYTF.

Written as DNA, the CDR3 is TGCGCCAGCAGCCAAGATCTCTCCTACGAGCAGTACTTC. Protein product: CASSQDLSYEQYF. The rearrangement links TRBV4-1 to TRBJ2-7, with D unresolved. Germline V gene lookup returns CDR1 MGHRA and CDR2 YSYEKL. V gave up 0 bases and J gave up 0 bases, with 3 bases separating them. The CDR3 has 13 residues.

The genes are TRBV5-6 and TRBJ2-4; 10 bases align to TRBD2. V trimming: 4 bases; J trimming: 6 bases; junction bases outside the gene matches: 1. Germline values: CDR1 SGHDT, CDR2 YYEEEE. The CDR3 contains 13 residues. CDR3 coding DNA: TGTGCCAGCAGCCGGACTAGCGGAAACATTCAGTACTTC. It translates to CASSRTSGNIQYF.

The rearrangement joins TRBV18 to TRBJ1-5; D is perhaps TRBD1 (6 bases). Trimming cost V 3 bases and J 4 bases, with 10 bases left between them. The length of the CDR3 is 14 residues. The germline V gene encodes CDR1 KGHSH and CDR2 LQKENI. CDR3 DNA sequence: TGTGCCAGCTCACCTTACAGGGAGAATCAGCCCCAGCATTTT. Translation: CASSPYRENQPQHF. Drawing the rest from reference TRBV18 and TRBJ1-5, the complete variable domain is NAGVMQNPRHLVRRRGQEARLRCSPMKGHSHVYWYRQLPEEGLKFMVYLQKENIIDESGMPKERFSAEFPKEGPSILRIQQVVRGDSAAYFCASSPYRENQPQHFGDGTRLSIL.